This T cell receptor (beta chain) came from a study of CD8 T cells in ankylosing spondylitis. This clonotype appeared a few times. The antigen is unknown. V gave up 5 bases and J gave up 2 bases, with 10 bases separating them. CDR3 length equals 13 residues. Construction of TCR beta libraries was performed using quantitative 5'-RACE with molecular barcodes. Using its own MiXCR run on the 5' RACE reads, TCRdb lists one record per CDR3 protein. Of some 250,000 distinct CDR3 sequences in the sample, 20% to 30% were seen once. Findings and caveats of the study: Certain motif variants had earlier been reported in reactive arthritis synovial fluid and blood. Clones linked to disease were reported to show significant enrichment in matched ankylosing spondylitis synovial fluid. The disease-linked clones had a CD8+ phenotype and low blood frequencies.

The genes are TRBV12-3 or TRBV12-4 and TRBJ2-7, with D perhaps matching TRBD2 (5 bases). Input material: blood, either unsorted or a sorted T cell fraction (not recorded which). This TCR derives from a male donor with ankylosing spondylitis or in good health (not recorded which). The CDR3 nucleotides read TGTGCCAGCAGTAAACTAGGAACCTACGAGCAGTACTTC. Residues: CASSKLGTYEQYF.